This TCR beta chain was sequenced in a study of T cells in Graves' hyperthyroidism and ophthalmopathy (dated by TCRdb to between 2018 and 2020). Regarding the complete study: Peripheral blood was sampled at the time of initial diagnosis, prior to any treatment. Once sampling was done, hyperthyroidism patients were given methimazole at a starting dose of 30 mg daily, whereas ophthalmopathy patients were given high-dose intravenous methylprednisolone. The approximately 98 discovery patients were randomly divided into training and test sets at a 7:3 ratio. To identify TCR V-J signatures that set the groups apart, the researchers used a discovery cohort of 90 to 100 patients, made up of 40 to 45 with Graves' ophthalmopathy and some 58 with stable Graves' hyperthyroidism. Thyroid tissue and blood T-cell repertoires from roughly 6 Graves' hyperthyroidism patients were also compared in the study. Whether ophthalmopathy could be predicted prospectively was tested in an independent validation cohort made up of under 20 hyperthyroidism patients plus 17 patients who later progressed to ophthalmopathy. The paper describes TCR Vbeta CDR3 sequencing of some 130 peripheral blood samples, made up of roughly 45 ophthalmopathy patients, around 78 hyperthyroidism patients and 17 progressor patients.

In the ophthalmopathy patients, disease was moderately to severely active, with a Clinical Activity Score of 3 or more, a NOSPECS grade of 4 or more, and a duration of less than 3 months. The study excluded patients with uncontrolled infections, other autoimmune diseases, pregnancy or lactation. Diagnoses were based on clinical symptoms, serum thyroxine and TRAb, thyroid ultrasound and orbital computed tomography. PBMCs were isolated from 7.5 to 10 ml of fresh peripheral blood by Ficoll-Paque density gradient centrifugation. Total RNA was extracted using Trizol reagent, and RNA quality was assessed on an Agilent 2100 Bioanalyzer. Results the study describes overall, beyond this receptor: No statistical method was used to set the sample size in advance, and investigators knew the group allocation. In validation, progression to ophthalmopathy was predicted by the model with 70.59% sensitivity and roughly 76% specificity, a median of 6.5 months before onset. Most expanded thyroid clonotypes (frequency above 0.001) were also detected in blood, a finding suggesting that blood repertoires may reflect thyroid immune responses. A model built on a 13 V-J signature distinguished ophthalmopathy from stable hyperthyroidism, reaching roughly 88% sensitivity and under 84% specificity in cross-validation and 80%/75% in testing.

The TCR beta CDR3 regions were amplified from RNA transcripts. For the first round of RT-PCR on the TCR CDR3, the HTBI primer set was used together with the Qiagen OneStep RT-PCR kit. A second multiplex PCR round built the libraries, followed by size selection and purification. Paired-end sequencing of the libraries was performed with 100 bp reads on an Illumina HiSeq2000. The study's processing was this. SOAPnuke was used to process the raw data, removing reads that contained adapters or uncalled bases, had a mean Phred below 15, or lacked an exact match to the constant primer or identifier. COPE v1.2.5 was used to merge the high-quality paired reads, and each unique nucleotide sequence was defined as a clonotype. MiTCR v1.1 was used to align the clonotypes against IMGT TRBV, TRBD and TRBJ reference segments. The analysis was restricted to V-J combinations with a frequency above 0.0001, which together covered 99.2% of the repertoires. The TCS score was defined as F50 (clonal expansion) divided by E x V (chaos), with BLOSUM62-based TCRdist calculated between CDR3 peptides within each V-J. Welch's t-statistics and random forest reduced just over 500 V-J features to 10 to 15, which were used in a naive Bayes classifier (R e1071). Using fastp trimming at Q25 and MiXCR clonotype assembly, TCRdb reanalyzed the public sequencing data and kept in-frame beta chains. Rows are unified per CDR3 protein, each entry keeping the most common DNA and genes. TCRdb's processing, not the study's, gives the V and J calls here. Recorded for this sample are more than 500,000 distinct CDR3 sequences; around 16% of them occurred a single time. Of the sample, 25% to 30% is held by the ten largest clones.

This clonotype has a handful of counts. No cognate antigen has been identified for it. Base qualities are not recorded, but no much larger clone differs from it by a single base. This sequence was found in a woman aged 25 to 39 with Graves' ophthalmopathy. Sample: blood.

The CDR3 protein sequence reads: CSVGGSNNQPQHF. The nucleotide sequence reads as follows: TGCAGCGTGGGAGGGAGCAATAATCAGCCCCAGCATTTT. The chain employs TRBV29-1 and TRBJ1-5, with the D gene not clear enough to name. The CDR3 covers 13 residues, taking in both the cysteine and the phenylalanine. Only the CDR3 part of the read is kept: 39 bases, read in frame from the first base. Deletion took 6 bases off V and 4 bases off J, with a span of 13 bases between the germline ends. Looking up the germline V gene yields CDR1 SQVTM and CDR2 ANQGSEA.